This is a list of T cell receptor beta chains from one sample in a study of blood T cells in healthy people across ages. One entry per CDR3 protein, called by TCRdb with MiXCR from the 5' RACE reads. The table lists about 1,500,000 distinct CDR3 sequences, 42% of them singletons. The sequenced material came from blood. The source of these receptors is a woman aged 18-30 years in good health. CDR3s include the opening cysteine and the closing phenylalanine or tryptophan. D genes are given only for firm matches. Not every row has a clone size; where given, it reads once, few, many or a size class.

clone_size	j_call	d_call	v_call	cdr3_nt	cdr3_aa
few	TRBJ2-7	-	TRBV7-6	TGTGCCAGCAGCTTAGGACAGACCACGGACGAGCAGTACTTC	CASSLGQTTDEQYF
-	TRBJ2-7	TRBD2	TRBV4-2	TGTGCCAGCAGCCAAGCCCCCGGAGCTAGCGGGACCTACGAGCAGTACTTC	CASSQAPGASGTYEQYF
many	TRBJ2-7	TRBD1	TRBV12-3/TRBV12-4	TGTGCCAGCAGGACAGGGAGCTCCTACGAGCAGTACTTC	CASRTGSSYEQYF
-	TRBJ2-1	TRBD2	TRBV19	TGTGCCAGTAGTCCGGGGGGGTCCTTACACAATGAGCAGTTCTTC	CASSPGGSLHNEQFF
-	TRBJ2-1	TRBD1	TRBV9	TGTGCCAGCAGCCCCACAGGACAGGGGTGGAATGAGCAGTTCTTC	CASSPTGQGWNEQFF
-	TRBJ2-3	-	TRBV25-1	TGTGCCAGCAGTCCGACAGGGAGGTTTTGGGCCGATACGCAGTATTTT	CASSPTGRFWADTQYF
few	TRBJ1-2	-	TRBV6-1	TGTGCCAGCAGTCCGACAGGAAAGGTCCCTTATGGCTACACCTTC	CASSPTGKVPYGYTF
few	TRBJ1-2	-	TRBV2	TGTGCCAGCAGGGGGGGACACGGAAGCTTTAACTATGGCTACACCTTC	CASRGGHGSFNYGYTF
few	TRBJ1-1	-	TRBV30	TGTGCCTGGAGTCACAGGCGGGACACTGAAGCTTTCTTT	CAWSHRRDTEAFF
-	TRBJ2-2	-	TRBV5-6	TGTGTTTGCGGGACAAACACCGGGGAGCTGTTTTTT	CVCGTNTGELFF
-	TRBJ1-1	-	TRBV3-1	TGTGCCAGCAGCCAAGTGAGGGAGGTGGACACTGAAGCTTTCTTT	CASSQVREVDTEAFF
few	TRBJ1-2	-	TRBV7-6	TGTGCCAGCAGCTTAGCAGGGGGACGGGGATGGTCCTATGGCTACACCTTC	CASSLAGGRGWSYGYTF
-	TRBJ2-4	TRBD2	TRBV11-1	TGTGCCAGCAGCTTATTGGCGGGGGGGTTGGAAGAGGCCAAAAACATTCAGTACTTC	CASSLLAGGLEEAKNIQYF
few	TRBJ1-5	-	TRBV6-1	TGTGCCAGCAGTGAAAGGGCTCGTCAGCCCCAGCATTTT	CASSERARQPQHF
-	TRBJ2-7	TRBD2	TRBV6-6	TGTGCCGGCAGTTACTCGACTAGCGCGGATTACGAGCAGTACTTC	CAGSYSTSADYEQYF
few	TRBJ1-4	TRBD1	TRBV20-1	TGCAGTGCCAGAATCCGGGACAGGGGGCTCTCTAATGAAAAACTGTTTTTT	CSARIRDRGLSNEKLFF
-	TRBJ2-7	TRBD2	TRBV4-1	TGCGCCAGCAGCCCCCGGGGTAGCGGGGTGCGCACCGAAGAGCAGTACTTC	CASSPRGSGVRTEEQYF
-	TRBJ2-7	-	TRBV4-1	TGCGTCAGCAGCCCAGGCGGCTCGAGGGATCCTTCCTACGAGCAGTACTTC	CVSSPGGSRDPSYEQYF
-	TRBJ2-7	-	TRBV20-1	TGCAGTGCTAGAGATCCGGGCGGGGTTAGCTCCTACGAGCAGTACTTC	CSARDPGGVSSYEQYF
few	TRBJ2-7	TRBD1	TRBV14	TGTGCCAGCAGCCAAGAACAGGGGGCACTATACGAGCAGTACTTC	CASSQEQGALYEQYF
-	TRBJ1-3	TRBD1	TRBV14	TGTGCCAGCAGCCTCCACAGGGGAAGCTCTGGAAACACCATATATTTT	CASSLHRGSSGNTIYF
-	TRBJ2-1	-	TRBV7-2	TGTGCCAGCAGCTCCCGGAGCGAGCAGTTCTTC	CASSSRSEQFF
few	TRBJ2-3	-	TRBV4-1	TGCGCCAGCAGCCAAGATAGTGGGAGCAGCACAGATACGCAGTATTTT	CASSQDSGSSTDTQYF
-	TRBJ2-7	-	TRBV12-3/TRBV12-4	TGTGCCAGCAGTCTAGGACTCGGGAGAATGAACGAGCAGTACTTC	CASSLGLGRMNEQYF
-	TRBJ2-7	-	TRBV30	TGTGCCTGGAACACTGGAGGGAAGGGTAGCGAGCAGTACTTC	CAWNTGGKGSEQYF
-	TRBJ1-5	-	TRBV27	TGTGCCAGCAGTTTACAGGCGCCGGGGATCGGTCAGCCCCAGCATTTT	CASSLQAPGIGQPQHF
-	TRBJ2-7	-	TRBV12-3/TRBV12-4	TGTGCCAGCCAAACTCTGAACTCCTACGAGCAGTACTTC	CASQTLNSYEQYF
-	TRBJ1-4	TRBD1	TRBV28	TGTGCCAGCAGTCGGACAGGGGGAAAACTGTTTTTT	CASSRTGGKLFF
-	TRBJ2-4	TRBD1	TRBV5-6	TGTGCCAGCAGCATTCGGACAGGAGCTTATATATTAAACATTCAGTACTTC	CASSIRTGAYILNIQYF
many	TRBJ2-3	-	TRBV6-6	TGTGCCAGCAGTTACACGAGCACAGATACGCAGTATTTT	CASSYTSTDTQYF
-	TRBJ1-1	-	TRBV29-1	TGCAGCGGGGACGGGGGGTTCGGCACTGAAGCTTTCTTT	CSGDGGFGTEAFF